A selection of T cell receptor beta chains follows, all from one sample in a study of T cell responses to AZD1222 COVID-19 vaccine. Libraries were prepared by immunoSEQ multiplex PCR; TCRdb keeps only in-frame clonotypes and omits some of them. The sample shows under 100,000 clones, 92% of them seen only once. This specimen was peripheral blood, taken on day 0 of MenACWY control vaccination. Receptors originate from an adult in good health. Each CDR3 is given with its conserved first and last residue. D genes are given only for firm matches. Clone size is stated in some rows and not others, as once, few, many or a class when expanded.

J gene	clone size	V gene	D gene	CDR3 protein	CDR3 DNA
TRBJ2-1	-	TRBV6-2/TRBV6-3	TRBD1	CASSYPPQGAFDEQFF	TGTGCCAGCAGTTACCCCCCCCAGGGGGCCTTTGATGAGCAGTTCTTC
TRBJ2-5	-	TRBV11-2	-	CASSLVGGRETQYF	TGTGCCAGCAGCTTAGTTGGAGGGCGGGAGACCCAGTACTTC
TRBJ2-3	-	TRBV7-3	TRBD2	CASSSSGGSDTQYF	TGTGCCAGCAGCTCAAGCGGGGGTTCAGATACGCAGTATTTT
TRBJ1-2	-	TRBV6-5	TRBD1	CASRTGNYGYTF	TGTGCCAGCAGGACAGGGAACTATGGCTACACCTTC
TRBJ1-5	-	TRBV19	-	CASSIDHNQLQHF	TGTGCCAGTAGTATAGATCACAATCAGCTCCAGCATTTT
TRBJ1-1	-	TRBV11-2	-	CASSLPTGGGTEAFF	TGTGCCAGCAGCTTACCGACTGGCGGGGGTACTGAAGCTTTCTTT
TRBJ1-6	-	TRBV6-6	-	CASRDKFGNSPLHF	TGTGCCAGCAGGGACAAGTTCGGGAATTCACCCCTCCACTTT
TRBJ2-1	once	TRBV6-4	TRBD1	CASSFSGQGLINEQFF	TGTGCCAGCAGTTTCTCGGGACAGGGATTAATCAATGAGCAGTTCTTC
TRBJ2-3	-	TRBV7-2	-	CASSLEGRGTDTQYF	TGTGCCAGCAGCTTAGAGGGGCGCGGCACAGATACGCAGTATTTT
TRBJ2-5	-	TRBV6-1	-	CASSEQGQGAETQYF	TGTGCCAGCAGTGAACAAGGGCAGGGAGCAGAGACCCAGTACTTC
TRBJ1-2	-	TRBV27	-	CASSFKKGGIANYGYTF	TGTGCCAGCAGTTTTAAAAAGGGAGGCATTGCTAACTATGGCTACACCTTC
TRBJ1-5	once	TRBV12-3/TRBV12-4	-	CASRTNDNQPQHF	TGTGCCAGCAGAACTAACGACAATCAGCCCCAGCATTTT
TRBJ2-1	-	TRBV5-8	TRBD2	CASSLRGGHEQFF	TGTGCCAGCAGCTTGCGGGGGGGCCATGAGCAGTTCTTC
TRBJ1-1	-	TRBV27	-	CASSSLGAGRSEAFF	TGTGCCAGCAGTTCCCTGGGGGCTGGTAGATCTGAAGCTTTCTTT
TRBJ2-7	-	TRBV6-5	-	CASSYGGAESSYEQYF	TGTGCCAGCAGTTATGGTGGAGCCGAAAGCTCCTACGAGCAGTACTTC
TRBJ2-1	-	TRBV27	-	CASKSSGPEQFF	TGTGCCAGCAAATCCTCCGGTCCTGAGCAGTTCTTC
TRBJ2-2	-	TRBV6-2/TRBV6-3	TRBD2	CASSYPRGGADTGELFF	TGTGCCAGCAGTTACCCCCGCGGGGGGGCGGACACCGGGGAGCTGTTTTTT
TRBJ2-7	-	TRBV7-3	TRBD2	CASSLMVTGLAFYEQYF	TGTGCCAGCAGCTTAATGGTTACGGGACTAGCTTTTTACGAGCAGTACTTC
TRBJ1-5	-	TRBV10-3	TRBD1	CAISSDRAFNQPQHF	TGTGCCATCAGTTCGGACAGGGCCTTCAATCAGCCCCAGCATTTT
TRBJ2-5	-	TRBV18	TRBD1	CASSYGQGDGQETQYF	TGTGCCAGCTCATACGGACAGGGTGATGGGCAAGAGACCCAGTACTTC
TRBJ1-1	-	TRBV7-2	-	CASSLAGDTEAFF	TGTGCCAGCAGCTTAGCAGGGGATACTGAAGCTTTCTTT
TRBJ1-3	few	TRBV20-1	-	CSARAGNTIYF	TGCAGTGCTAGAGCGGGAAACACCATATATTTT
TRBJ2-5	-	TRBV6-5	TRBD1	CASNQRGPQETQYF	TGTGCCAGCAACCAAAGGGGGCCCCAAGAGACCCAGTACTTC
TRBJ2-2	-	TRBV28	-	CASSFGTGELFF	TGTGCCAGCAGTTTCGGTACCGGGGAGCTGTTTTTT
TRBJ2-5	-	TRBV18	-	CASSPGATETQYF	TGTGCCAGCTCACCAGGGGCTACCGAGACCCAGTACTTC
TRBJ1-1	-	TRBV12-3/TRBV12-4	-	CASSLTGMTFF	TGTGCCAGCAGTTTGACGGGGATGACTTTCTTT
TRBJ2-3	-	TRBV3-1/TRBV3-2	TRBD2	CASRERETGSGTDTQYF	TGTGCGAGCAGGGAGCGGGAGACCGGGAGTGGCACAGATACGCAGTATTTT
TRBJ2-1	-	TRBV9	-	CASSVDSVSYNEQFF	TGTGCCAGCAGCGTCGACAGCGTCTCCTACAATGAGCAGTTCTTC
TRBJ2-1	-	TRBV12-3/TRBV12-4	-	CASSFRTEQFF	TGTGCCAGCAGTTTTAGGACTGAGCAGTTCTTC
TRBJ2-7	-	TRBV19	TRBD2	CASSTLTSGGAYEQYF	TGTGCCAGTAGTACGCTGACTAGCGGGGGGGCCTACGAGCAGTACTTC
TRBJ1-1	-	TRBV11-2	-	CAAGGGQVEAFF	TGTGCCGCTGGCGGGGGGCAGGTTGAAGCTTTCTTT
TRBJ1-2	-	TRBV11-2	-	CASSPDQGRFYGYTF	TGTGCCAGCAGCCCCGATCAGGGGAGGTTCTATGGCTACACCTTC